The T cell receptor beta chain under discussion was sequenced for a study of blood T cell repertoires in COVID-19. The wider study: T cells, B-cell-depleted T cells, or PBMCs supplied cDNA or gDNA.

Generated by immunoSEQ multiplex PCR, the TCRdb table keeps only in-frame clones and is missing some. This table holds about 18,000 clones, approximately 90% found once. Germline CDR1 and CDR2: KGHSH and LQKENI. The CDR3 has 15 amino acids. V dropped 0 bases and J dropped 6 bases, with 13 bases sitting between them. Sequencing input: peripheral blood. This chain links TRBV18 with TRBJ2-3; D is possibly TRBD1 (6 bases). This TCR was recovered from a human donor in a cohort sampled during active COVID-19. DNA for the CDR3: TGTGCCAGCTCACCACCGGCTGGGGGCGCCGATACGCAGTATTTT. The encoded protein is CASSPPAGGADTQYF.